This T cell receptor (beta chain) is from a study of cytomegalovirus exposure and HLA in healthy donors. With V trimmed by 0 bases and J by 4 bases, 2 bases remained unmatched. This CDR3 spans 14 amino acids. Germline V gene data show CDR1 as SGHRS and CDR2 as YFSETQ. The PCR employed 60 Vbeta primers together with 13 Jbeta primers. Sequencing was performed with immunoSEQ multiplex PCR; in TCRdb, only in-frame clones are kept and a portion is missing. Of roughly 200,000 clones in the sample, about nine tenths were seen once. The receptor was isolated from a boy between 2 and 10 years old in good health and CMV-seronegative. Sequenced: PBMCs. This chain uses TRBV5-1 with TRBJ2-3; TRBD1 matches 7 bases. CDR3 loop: CASSLGQGSDTQYF. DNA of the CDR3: TGCGCCAGCAGCTTGGGACAGGGCTCAGATACGCAGTATTTT.